The present T cell receptor beta chain was sequenced within a study of shared clonotypes between healthy human individuals. This table comes from immunoSEQ multiplex PCR, and its TCRdb copy is limited to in-frame clones, with some not included. The sample includes 650,000 to 800,000 clones, 92% of them seen just once. Cells designated naive CD8 were CD45RO-negative and were positively selected for CCR7, with terminally differentiated effector memory CD45RA+ cells excluded. Germline V gene data show CDR1 as MDHEN and CDR2 as SYDVKM. Trimming cost V 2 bases and J 4 bases; bases outside gene matches: 9. The CDR3 contains 17 residues.

The clonotype was recovered from a man under 40 in good health. The sequencing input was naive CD8+ T cells sorted from blood. The rearrangement joins TRBV28 to TRBJ2-1, with 9 positions matching TRBD2. The CDR3 nucleotides are TGTGCCAGCAGTTTAGTGCTAGCGGGACCTTCATACAATGAGCAGTTCTTC. As protein: CASSLVLAGPSYNEQFF.